The 2 T cell receptor beta chains below were found in one sample sequenced in a study of blood T cells in healthy people across ages. The authors ran a second PCR of 7 to 11 cycles using a sample-barcoded 5' primer and a J-beta primer mix. TCRdb analysed the 5' RACE reads with MiXCR anew, one entry per CDR3 protein. The sample carries roughly 860,000 distinct CDR3 sequences, around 62% recorded once. Sequencing input: blood. These receptors were obtained from a man between 25 and 39 years old in good health.

This chain connects TRBV29-1 to TRBJ2-3; no definite D call. This CDR3 region has 11 residues. V was trimmed by 5 bases and J by 3 bases, leaving 6 bases between them. Germline values: CDR1 SQVTM, CDR2 ANQGSEA. The CDR3 bases are TGCAGCGTTCCCCGGACAGATACGCAGTATTTT. It yields the protein CSVPRTDTQYF.

This sequence joins TRBV12-3 or TRBV12-4 and TRBJ1-4; no clear D gene. The CDR3 sequence is 17 residues long. V lost 3 bases, J lost 5 bases, and 19 bases lay in between. Written as DNA, the CDR3 is TGTGCCAGCAGTTTTTCCCGGGAGGGCAGATCCAATGAAAAACTGTTTTTT. Translation gives CASSFSREGRSNEKLFF.